The clone carrying this T cell receptor beta chain was recorded many times. Its antigen is unidentified. Unique molecular identifiers (one per individual cDNA molecule) were attached. One entry per CDR3 protein results from TCRdb running MiXCR on the 5' RACE reads. Among about 48,000 distinct CDR3 sequences listed, around 9.1% were seen once. This sample was included in a study of early T cells in non-severe SARS-CoV-2 infection. As for the study in general: Sequencing of bulk RNA from unsorted whole blood was done, without chain pairing. Study-level findings and limits: A preference for anti-spike CD8 responses marked VDJdb matching, which missed private and CD4 specificities.

This CDR3 has 17 amino acids. Germline loops: CDR1 SGHVS, CDR2 FNYEAQ. J was trimmed by 3 bases and V by 6 bases; bases with no gene match: 12. The origin of this receptor is an adult who was a healthcare worker with PCR-confirmed SARS-CoV-2 infection or an uninfected control (not recorded which). Material for sequencing was whole blood. This chain uses TRBV7-6 with TRBJ2-3, with 10 bases aligning to TRBD2. Here the CDR3 reads CASSSGASGSYTDTQYF. The CDR3 DNA sequence: TGTGCCAGCAGTTCGGGGGCTAGCGGGAGTTATACAGATACGCAGTATTTT.